This T cell receptor beta chain was sequenced for a study of cytomegalovirus exposure and HLA in healthy donors. As for this clone: Its target is not known.

General study findings and limits: It was in a later analysis that TCR association rates were seen to vary by HLA locus, highest for DRB1 and lowest for HLA-C. An apparent linkage of common viral pathogens to several of the most significant clusters emerged in a later analysis. According to the study, some 160 TCR beta chains were cytomegalovirus-associated.

This CDR3 spans 15 amino acids. From germline, CDR1 is MDHEN and CDR2 SYDVKM. V shed 4 bases and J shed 8 bases, with 18 bases lying between them. The study ran its PCR with 60 Vbeta and 13 Jbeta primers. Sequenced by immunoSEQ multiplex PCR; TCRdb stores in-frame clones only, minus some. The sample lists about 130,000 clones; around 77% were seen once. Material for sequencing was PBMCs. The genes are TRBV28 and TRBJ1-3, with D maybe TRBD1 (6 bases). The sequence derives from a woman between 40 and 55 years old in good health and CMV-seropositive. In DNA form, the CDR3 reads TGTGCCAGCAGTTCCGGGACACCACCCCGAGACACCATATATTTT. Translated: CASSSGTPPRDTIYF.